Sequencing of this T cell receptor beta chain was carried out in a study of CD8 T cells in Susac syndrome. Blood CD8+ and CD4+ T cells underwent high-throughput TCR beta sequencing. Controls were drawn from healthy donors and were matched for age and sex. FACS was used to enrich TEMRA cells, whereas the CD8+ and CD4+ T cells were obtained by negative isolation. Random hexamers were used to reverse transcribe an amount of roughly 0.5 to 1 ug RNA. The authors amplified TCR beta CDR3 across 54 Vbeta and 13 Jbeta using immunoSEQ multiplex PCR. TCRdb ran MiXCR on the immunoSEQ multiplex PCR reads and lists one entry per CDR3 protein. Among around 130,000 distinct CDR3 sequences listed, 90% to 95% were seen once. The CDR3 length is 14 residues. The germline V gene encodes CDR1 SNHLY and CDR2 FYNNEI. Trimming stripped 7 bases from V and 5 bases from J, with 15 bases between.

The sample consisted of CD4+ T cells from PBMCs. This sequence originates from a human donor in good health. This rearrangement joins TRBV2 to TRBJ2-1, with D unresolved. In DNA, the CDR3 is TGTGCCAGCAAACGGGTCTACACAAACAATGAGCAGTTCTTC. It encodes CASKRVYTNNEQFF.